Listed below are T cell receptor beta chains from one sample, sequenced in a study of T cells in Graves' hyperthyroidism and ophthalmopathy. Each CDR3 protein gets one entry after TCRdb re-called the multiplex PCR reads with MiXCR. In the table there are about 840,000 distinct CDR3 sequences, roughly 37% of which are singletons. The sequenced material came from blood. Every receptor here comes from a young man with Graves' hyperthyroidism. Each CDR3 is given with its conserved first and last residue. The order of the fields is D gene, J gene, V gene, clone size, CDR3 DNA, CDR3 protein. D genes are given only for firm matches. Some rows have no size entry. The others give once, few or many, or a class for an expanded clone.

d_call: .; j_call: TRBJ1-1; v_call: TRBV2; clone_size: many; cdr3_nt: TGTGCCAGCAGTGACAGGGGATGGAGCACTGAAGCTTTCTTT; cdr3_aa: CASSDRGWSTEAFF
d_call: .; j_call: TRBJ1-4; v_call: TRBV7-9; clone_size: few; cdr3_nt: TGTGCCAGCAGCTTCCGGGACGGACAAAATGAAAAACTGTTTTTT; cdr3_aa: CASSFRDGQNEKLFF
d_call: .; j_call: TRBJ1-4; v_call: TRBV20-1; clone_size: .; cdr3_nt: TGCAGTGCTAGAGATAGCGGGGGAATTGGTGAAAAACTGTTTTTT; cdr3_aa: CSARDSGGIGEKLFF
d_call: .; j_call: TRBJ2-6; v_call: TRBV7-3; clone_size: .; cdr3_nt: TGTGCCAGCAGTCCATGGGACTCTGGGGCCAACGTCCTGACTTTC; cdr3_aa: CASSPWDSGANVLTF
d_call: TRBD1; j_call: TRBJ1-4; v_call: TRBV10-3; clone_size: few; cdr3_nt: TGTGCCAGCAGGACTGGGACAGGGGGCACCAAGGCGGAAAAACTGTTTTTT; cdr3_aa: CASRTGTGGTKAEKLFF
d_call: .; j_call: TRBJ1-5; v_call: TRBV6-2/TRBV6-3; clone_size: .; cdr3_nt: TGTGCCAGCAGCTCACAGTACGGACATAGCAATCAGCCCCAGCATTTT; cdr3_aa: CASSSQYGHSNQPQHF
d_call: .; j_call: TRBJ1-1; v_call: TRBV19; clone_size: many; cdr3_nt: TGTGCCAGTAGCCGCTCCGACAGCTCCACTGAAGCTTTCTTT; cdr3_aa: CASSRSDSSTEAFF
d_call: .; j_call: TRBJ1-2; v_call: TRBV7-9; clone_size: .; cdr3_nt: TGTGCCAGCAGTGGGAGGACGGGCCATGGCTACACCTTC; cdr3_aa: CASSGRTGHGYTF
d_call: .; j_call: TRBJ2-7; v_call: TRBV29-1; clone_size: .; cdr3_nt: TGCAGCCAAGAGTACAGGGACTACGAGCAGTACTTC; cdr3_aa: CSQEYRDYEQYF
d_call: .; j_call: TRBJ1-1; v_call: TRBV29-1; clone_size: .; cdr3_nt: TGCAGCGTTAAGAGGGTACCCTTGAACACTGAAGCTTTCTTT; cdr3_aa: CSVKRVPLNTEAFF
d_call: TRBD2; j_call: TRBJ2-7; v_call: TRBV5-1; clone_size: .; cdr3_nt: TGCGCCAGCAGCCGTGGACTAGCGGGGGACGTCTACGAGCAGTACTTC; cdr3_aa: CASSRGLAGDVYEQYF
d_call: .; j_call: TRBJ1-1; v_call: TRBV25-1; clone_size: .; cdr3_nt: TGTGCCAGCAGTGCTAGAGTCCGCACTGAAGCTTTCTTT; cdr3_aa: CASSARVRTEAFF
d_call: .; j_call: TRBJ1-2; v_call: TRBV9; clone_size: .; cdr3_nt: TGTGCCAGCAGCCTGGGGGGGACCCCCGTTAACTATGGCTACACCTTC; cdr3_aa: CASSLGGTPVNYGYTF
d_call: .; j_call: TRBJ2-5; v_call: TRBV10-3; clone_size: .; cdr3_nt: TGTGCCAGCACCGCCGTTTCGACAGAAGCAGAGACCCAGTACTTC; cdr3_aa: CASTAVSTEAETQYF
d_call: .; j_call: TRBJ1-5; v_call: TRBV12-3/TRBV12-4; clone_size: many; cdr3_nt: TGTGCCAGCAGTTCCGGGGACACGTTAAATCAGCCCCAGCATTTT; cdr3_aa: CASSSGDTLNQPQHF
d_call: TRBD1; j_call: TRBJ2-7; v_call: TRBV10-3; clone_size: many; cdr3_nt: TGTGCCAGCCACGGACAGGCAGGGCCGGGCGAGCAGTACTTC; cdr3_aa: CASHGQAGPGEQYF
d_call: .; j_call: TRBJ1-2; v_call: TRBV20-1; clone_size: many; cdr3_nt: TGCAGTGCGGATGCTAAAAGGGAAGCCTATGGCTACACCTTC; cdr3_aa: CSADAKREAYGYTF
d_call: .; j_call: TRBJ2-5; v_call: TRBV29-1; clone_size: .; cdr3_nt: TGCAGCGTTGAAGTTGAGGAGGCGACCCAGTACTTC; cdr3_aa: CSVEVEEATQYF
d_call: .; j_call: TRBJ2-2; v_call: TRBV7-3; clone_size: .; cdr3_nt: TGCGCCAGCAGCCAAGGACTTATCTCCGGGGAGCTGTTTTTT; cdr3_aa: CASSQGLISGELFF
d_call: .; j_call: TRBJ1-4; v_call: TRBV2; clone_size: .; cdr3_nt: TGTGCCAGCACCCCCCTGGGGGTGGGTAATGAAAAACTGTTTTTT; cdr3_aa: CASTPLGVGNEKLFF
d_call: .; j_call: TRBJ2-7; v_call: TRBV7-9; clone_size: many; cdr3_nt: TGTGCCAGCAGCTTCGGGGCCGACTACGAGCAGTACTTC; cdr3_aa: CASSFGADYEQYF
d_call: TRBD2; j_call: TRBJ2-3; v_call: TRBV24-1; clone_size: once; cdr3_nt: TGTGCCACCAGTGACCTAGCGGGAGCCACAGATACGCAGTATTTT; cdr3_aa: CATSDLAGATDTQYF
d_call: TRBD1; j_call: TRBJ2-5; v_call: TRBV24-1; clone_size: many; cdr3_nt: TGTGCCACCAGTGATACAACAGGGGAAGAGACCCAGTACTTC; cdr3_aa: CATSDTTGEETQYF
d_call: .; j_call: TRBJ1-2; v_call: TRBV10-1; clone_size: many; cdr3_nt: TGCGCCAGCAGTGACACTGCGGGTGTCTATGGCTACACCTTC; cdr3_aa: CASSDTAGVYGYTF
d_call: .; j_call: TRBJ1-2; v_call: TRBV10-3; clone_size: many; cdr3_nt: TGTGCCATCAGTCCCATGCCGGACAACCCCACCTTC; cdr3_aa: CAISPMPDNPTF
d_call: TRBD1; j_call: TRBJ1-3; v_call: TRBV4-1; clone_size: .; cdr3_nt: TGCGCCAGCAGCCACCCGACAGGGAGAAACACCATATATTTT; cdr3_aa: CASSHPTGRNTIYF
d_call: .; j_call: TRBJ1-1; v_call: TRBV10-3; clone_size: .; cdr3_nt: TGTGCCAGCATGGCCAGGCTCCACACTGAAGCTTTCTTT; cdr3_aa: CASMARLHTEAFF